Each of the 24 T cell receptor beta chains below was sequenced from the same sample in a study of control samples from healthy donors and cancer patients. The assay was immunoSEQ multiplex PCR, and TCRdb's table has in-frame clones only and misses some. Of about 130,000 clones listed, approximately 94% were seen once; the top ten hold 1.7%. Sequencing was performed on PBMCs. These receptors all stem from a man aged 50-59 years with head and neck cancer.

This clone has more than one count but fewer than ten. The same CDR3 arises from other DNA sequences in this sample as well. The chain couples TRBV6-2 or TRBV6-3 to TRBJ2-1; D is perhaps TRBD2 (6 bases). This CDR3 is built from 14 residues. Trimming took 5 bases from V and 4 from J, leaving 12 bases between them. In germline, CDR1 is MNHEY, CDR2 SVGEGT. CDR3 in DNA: TGTGCCAGCAGTAGTAGCGGAGAATACAATGAGCAGTTCTTC. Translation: CASSSSGEYNEQFF.

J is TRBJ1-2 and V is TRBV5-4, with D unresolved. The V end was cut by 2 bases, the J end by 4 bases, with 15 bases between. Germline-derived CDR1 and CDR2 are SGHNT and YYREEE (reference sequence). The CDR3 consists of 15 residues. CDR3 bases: TGTGCCAGCAGCTTATACGCCGGAACCTTCTATGGCTACACCTTC. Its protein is CASSLYAGTFYGYTF.

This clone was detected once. The CDR3 nucleotides read TGTGCCAGCAGTTACTCACGCCACGGGAACACTGAAGCTTTCTTT. Its protein product is CASSYSRHGNTEAFF. The V call is TRBV6-5, the J call TRBJ1-1; D gene uncertain. The CDR3 loop spans 15 amino acids. The germline CDR1 and CDR2 sequences are MNHEY and SVGAGI. Trimming removed 0 bases from V and 1 base from J, with 9 bases in between.

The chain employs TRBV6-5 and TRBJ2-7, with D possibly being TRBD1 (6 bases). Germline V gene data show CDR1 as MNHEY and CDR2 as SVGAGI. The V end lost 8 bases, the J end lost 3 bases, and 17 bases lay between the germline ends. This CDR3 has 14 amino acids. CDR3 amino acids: CASVRDIGGYEQYF. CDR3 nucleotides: TGTGCCAGCGTCCGGGACATAGGAGGCTACGAGCAGTACTTC.

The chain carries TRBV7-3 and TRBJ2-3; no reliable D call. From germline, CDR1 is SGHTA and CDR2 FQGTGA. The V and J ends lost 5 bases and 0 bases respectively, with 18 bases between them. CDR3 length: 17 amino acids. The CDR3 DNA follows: TGTGCCAGCAGCCAAGGTCCCCGGGTAACTAGCACAGATACGCAGTATTTT. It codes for CASSQGPRVTSTDTQYF.

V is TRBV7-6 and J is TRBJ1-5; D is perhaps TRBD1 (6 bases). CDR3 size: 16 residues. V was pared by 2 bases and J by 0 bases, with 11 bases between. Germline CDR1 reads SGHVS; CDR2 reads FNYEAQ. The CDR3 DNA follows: TGTGCCAGCAGCTTATCAGGGGATCATAGCAATCAGCCCCAGCATTTT. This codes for CASSLSGDHSNQPQHF.

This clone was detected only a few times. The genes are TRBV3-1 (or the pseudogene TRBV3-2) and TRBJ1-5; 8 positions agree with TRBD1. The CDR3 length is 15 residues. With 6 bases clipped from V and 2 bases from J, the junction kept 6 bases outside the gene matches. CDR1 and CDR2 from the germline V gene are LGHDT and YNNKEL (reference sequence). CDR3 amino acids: CASSPDRVRNQPQHF. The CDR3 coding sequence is TGTGCCAGCAGTCCGGACAGGGTCCGCAATCAGCCCCAGCATTTT.

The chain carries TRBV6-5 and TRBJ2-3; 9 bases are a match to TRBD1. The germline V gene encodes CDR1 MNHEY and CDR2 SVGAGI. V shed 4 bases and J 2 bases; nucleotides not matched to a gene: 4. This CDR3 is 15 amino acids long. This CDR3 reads CASSFNRGHTDTQYF. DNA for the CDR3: TGTGCCAGCAGTTTCAACAGGGGGCACACAGATACGCAGTATTTT.

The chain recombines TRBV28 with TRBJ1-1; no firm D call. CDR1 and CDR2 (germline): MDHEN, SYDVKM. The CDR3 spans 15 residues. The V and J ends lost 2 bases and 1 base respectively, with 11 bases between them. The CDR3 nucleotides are TGTGCCAGCAGTTTAACGGCGCCAGGGAACACTGAAGCTTTCTTT. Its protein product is CASSLTAPGNTEAFF.

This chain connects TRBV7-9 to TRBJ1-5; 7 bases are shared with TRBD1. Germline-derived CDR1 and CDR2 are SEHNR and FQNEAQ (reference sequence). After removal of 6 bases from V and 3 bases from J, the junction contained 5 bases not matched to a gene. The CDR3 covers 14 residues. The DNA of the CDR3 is TGTGCCAGCAGACAAACAGGGGCCAATCAGCCCCAGCATTTT. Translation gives CASRQTGANQPQHF.

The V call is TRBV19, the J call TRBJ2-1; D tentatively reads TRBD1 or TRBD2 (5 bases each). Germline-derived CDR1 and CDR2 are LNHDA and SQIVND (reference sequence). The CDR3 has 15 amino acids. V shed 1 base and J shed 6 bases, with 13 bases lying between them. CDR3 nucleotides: TGTGCCAGTAGTATAGGCCCGGGGACGGCCAATGAGCAGTTCTTC. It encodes CASSIGPGTANEQFF.

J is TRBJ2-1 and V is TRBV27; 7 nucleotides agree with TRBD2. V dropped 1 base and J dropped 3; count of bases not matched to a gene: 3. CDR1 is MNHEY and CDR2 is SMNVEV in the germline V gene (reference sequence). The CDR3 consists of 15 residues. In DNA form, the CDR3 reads TGTGCCAGCAGTTTATTTGGGGGGGGCTACAATGAGCAGTTCTTC. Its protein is CASSLFGGGYNEQFF.

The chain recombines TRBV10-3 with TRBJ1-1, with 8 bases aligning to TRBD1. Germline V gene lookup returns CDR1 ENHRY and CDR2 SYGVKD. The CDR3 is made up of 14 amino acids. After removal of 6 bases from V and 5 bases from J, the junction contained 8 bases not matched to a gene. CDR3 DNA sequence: TGTGCCATCAGCGAGACAGGGGTGGTAACTGAAGCTTTCTTT. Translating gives CAISETGVVTEAFF.

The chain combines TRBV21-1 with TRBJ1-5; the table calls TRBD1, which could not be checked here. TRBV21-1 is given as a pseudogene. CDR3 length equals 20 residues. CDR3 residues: CASSDRDRGGGNYSNQPQHF. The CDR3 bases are TGTGCCAGCAGCGACCGGGACAGGGGCGGCGGGAATTATAGCAATCAGCCCCAGCATTTT.

The CDR3 here is CASSRGQSPSYEQYF. The CDR3 DNA is TGTGCCAGCAGCCGTGGACAATCCCCATCCTACGAGCAGTACTTC. The genes are TRBV7-9 and TRBJ2-7; the D gene is possibly TRBD1 (5 bases). Trimming took 5 bases from V and 1 from J, leaving 15 bases between them. The CDR3 totals 15 residues. Per germline, CDR1 SEHNR and CDR2 FQNEAQ (reference sequence).

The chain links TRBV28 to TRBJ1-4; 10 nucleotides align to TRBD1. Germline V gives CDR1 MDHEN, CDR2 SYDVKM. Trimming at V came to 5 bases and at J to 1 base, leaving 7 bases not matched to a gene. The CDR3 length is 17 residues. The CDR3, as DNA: TGTGCCAGCAGTCCTCTGACAGGGGGCAGAACTAATGAAAAACTGTTTTTT. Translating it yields CASSPLTGGRTNEKLFF.

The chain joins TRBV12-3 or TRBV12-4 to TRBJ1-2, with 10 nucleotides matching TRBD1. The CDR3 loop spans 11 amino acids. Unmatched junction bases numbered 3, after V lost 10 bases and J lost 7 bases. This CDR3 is CAIGTGVGYTF. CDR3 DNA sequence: TGTGCCATCGGGACAGGGGTTGGCTACACCTTC.

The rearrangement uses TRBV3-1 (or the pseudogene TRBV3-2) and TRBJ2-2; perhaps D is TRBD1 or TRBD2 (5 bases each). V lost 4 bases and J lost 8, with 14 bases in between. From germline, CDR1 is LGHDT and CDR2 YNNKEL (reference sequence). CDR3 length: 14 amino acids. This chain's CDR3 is CASSPGTLGGELFF. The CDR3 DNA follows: TGTGCCAGCAGCCCCGGGACGCTGGGAGGGGAGCTGTTTTTT.

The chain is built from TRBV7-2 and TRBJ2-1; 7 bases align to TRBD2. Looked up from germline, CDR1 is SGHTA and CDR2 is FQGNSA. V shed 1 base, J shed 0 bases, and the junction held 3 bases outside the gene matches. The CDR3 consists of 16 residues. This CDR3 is CASSLGTSASYNEQFF. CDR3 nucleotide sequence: TGTGCCAGCAGCTTAGGGACTAGTGCCTCCTACAATGAGCAGTTCTTC.

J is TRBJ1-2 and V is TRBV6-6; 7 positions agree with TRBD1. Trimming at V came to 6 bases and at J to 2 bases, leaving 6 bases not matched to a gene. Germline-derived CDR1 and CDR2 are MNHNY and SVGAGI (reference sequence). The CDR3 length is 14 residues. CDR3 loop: CASSLTGVNYGYTF. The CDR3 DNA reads TGTGCCAGCAGCTTAACAGGGGTAAACTATGGCTACACCTTC.

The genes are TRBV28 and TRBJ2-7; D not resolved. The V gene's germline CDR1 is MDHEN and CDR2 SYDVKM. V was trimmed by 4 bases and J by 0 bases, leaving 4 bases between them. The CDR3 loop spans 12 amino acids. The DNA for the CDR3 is TGTGCCAGCAGTTCCACCTCCTACGAGCAGTACTTC. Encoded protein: CASSSTSYEQYF.

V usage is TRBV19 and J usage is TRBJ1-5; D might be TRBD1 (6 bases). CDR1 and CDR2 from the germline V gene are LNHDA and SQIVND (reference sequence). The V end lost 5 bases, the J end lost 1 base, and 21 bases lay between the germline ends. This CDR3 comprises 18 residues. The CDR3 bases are TGTGCCAGTAGTCTCCCGACAGGACCTATAGGGAGCAATCAGCCCCAGCATTTT. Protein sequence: CASSLPTGPIGSNQPQHF.

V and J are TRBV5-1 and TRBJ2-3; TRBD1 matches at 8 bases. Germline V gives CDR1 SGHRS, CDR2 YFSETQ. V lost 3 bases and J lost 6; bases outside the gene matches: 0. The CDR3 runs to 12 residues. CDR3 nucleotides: TGCGCCAGCAGCTGGGACAGGGATACGCAGTATTTT. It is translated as CASSWDRDTQYF.

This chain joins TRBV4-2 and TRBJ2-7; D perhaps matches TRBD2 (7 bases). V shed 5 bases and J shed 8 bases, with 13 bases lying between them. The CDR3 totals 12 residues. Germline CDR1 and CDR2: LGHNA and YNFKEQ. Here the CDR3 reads CASSGGADKQYF. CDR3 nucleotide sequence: TGTGCCAGCAGCGGGGGGGCGGACAAGCAGTACTTC.